The sequence of this T cell receptor beta chain was determined in a study of blood T cell repertoires in COVID-19 (dated by TCRdb to the early 2020s). Study-wide context: Samples from collaborators originated in the United States, Italy and Spain and spanned both the acute and convalescent phases of COVID-19. The material from the prospective study consisted of cDNA or gDNA derived from T cells, B-cell-depleted T cells, or PBMCs. Samples came from the ongoing ImmuneRACE study (first 160 participants) plus 1,254 subjects from 6 global collaborators. The repertoires were released in a freely available public database intended as a resource for research on the immune response to SARS-CoV-2. HLA class I and class II types, where available, came from metadata supplied by the sample provider rather than from assay-based typing. Subjects who had been exposed to COVID-19, were actively infected with it, or had recovered from it provided the deeply sampled blood TCRbeta repertoires that made up the dataset. The sample metadata nearly always contained a de-identified subject ID, COVID-19 status, age in years and sex.

The immunoSEQ Assay, a bias-controlled multiplex PCR, was used to amplify TCRbeta CDR3 regions from genomic DNA. The study's own analysis went as follows. The number of nucleated cells in each sample was estimated from the amplification of reference gene primers within the assay. Sequence reads were collapsed and filtered to measure the absolute abundance of every unique TCRbeta CDR3 rearrangement. For each sample, productive Simpson clonality was calculated as the square root of Simpson's diversity index over productive rearrangements. TCRdb limited this immuneACCESS table to in-frame rearrangements with V and J called. A share of clones is missing; checked studies link under half to unresolved V genes, and the rest is unexplained. V and J calls and clone size are copied from that table; D and trimming were computed from the DNA. The sample has 150,000 to 250,000 clones on record, almost 85% of them singletons. Jointly, the top ten make up 6% to 8% of the sample.

According to the germline V gene, CDR1 reads MNHNS and CDR2 reads SASEGT. Trimming leaves V shorter by 4 bases and J shorter by 4 bases, with the junction holding 9 bases beyond the gene matches. The CDR3 goes from the cysteine to the phenylalanine over 17 residues. The retained sequence is limited to the CDR3, 51 bases, with the frame set at the first base. The full study reports these points: Clinical and demographic metadata were provided uncurated, with the amount varying by source and participant.

Note on this clone: This clone's antigen is unknown. Base qualities were left out, and no much larger clone turns up one base away.

Each collaborating institution followed its own protocols to collect whole blood in K2EDTA tubes. For TCRbeta analysis, collaborators shipped samples in one of three forms: frozen whole blood, isolated PBMCs, or DNA extracted from either of those sample types. The clonotype originates from a human donor with acute or convalescent COVID-19. The donor label of this sample is uncertain. Recombination connected TRBV6-1 to TRBJ2-1; the junction holds 11 bases that match TRBD2. Sequencing was performed on peripheral blood. The CDR3 region has the sequence CASSGNGGTSGYNEQFF. The bases read TGTGCCAGCAGTGGAAATGGGGGGACTAGCGGTTACAATGAGCAGTTCTTC.